Listed here are 26 T cell receptor beta chains from one sample, sequenced in a study of spatial heterogeneity in lung cancer. As for time point: sample taken at primary tumor resection. Findings and limits, study-wide: The number of expanded tumor alpha and beta chains correlated with mutation number.

Via MiXCR, TCRdb re-called the 5' RACE reads, giving one row per CDR3 protein. This repertoire shows over 15,000 distinct CDR3 sequences, approximately 6.8% found once; its top ten account for roughly 21%. These TCRs are of unknown antigen specificity. This specimen was lung tumor tissue, taken at surgery. The receptors here all came from a female donor with early-stage non-small cell lung cancer.

This clonotype showed up many times. This beta chain slipped into a library made for alpha chains as a stray read, so its size is not meaningful. J is TRBJ1-2 and V is TRBV3-1; 9 nucleotides align to TRBD1. This CDR3 has 19 residues. Germline loops: CDR1 LGHDT, CDR2 YNNKEL (reference sequence). Trimming took 1 base from V and 2 from J; bases not matched to a gene: 14. CDR3 in DNA: TGTGCCAGCAGCCAAGGGGCCCGAGGACAGGGGACACCCAACTATGGCTACACCTTC. Its translation is CASSQGARGQGTPNYGYTF.

This clonotype showed up many times. Little can be read into the size of this beta chain, an off-target read in a library designed for alpha chains. CDR3 nucleotides: TGTGCCAGCAGTTTTGGTGCGGGACAGGGCCGGGAAAAACTGTTTTTT. It specifies CASSFGAGQGREKLFF. The chain is built from TRBV27 and TRBJ1-4; TRBD1 aligns across 9 bases. Germline values: CDR1 MNHEY, CDR2 SMNVEV (reference sequence). This CDR3 has 16 amino acids. V lost 3 bases to trimming and J lost 8 bases; unmatched junction nucleotides: 10.

With respect to this clonotype: The library was prepared for alpha chains; this beta chain is a stray read, so its frequency means little. The chain recombines TRBV27 with TRBJ1-2; 12 positions agree with TRBD1. There are 15 residues in the CDR3. Germline-derived CDR1 and CDR2 are MNHEY and SMNVEV (reference sequence). J gave up 8 bases and V 8 bases, and 12 bases lay outside the gene matches. The CDR3 nucleotides are TGTGCCAGCGGGGATCCGGGACAGGGGGCGCGAGGCTACACCTTC. Protein product: CASGDPGQGARGYTF.

This clonotype has at least ten counts. With the library built for alpha chains, this beta chain is off target and its frequency is not meaningful. The chain employs TRBV20-1 and TRBJ1-6, with D possibly TRBD1 on 5 matching bases. Per germline, CDR1 DFQATT and CDR2 SNEGSKA (reference sequence). The CDR3 has 14 residues. V was clipped by 2 bases and J by 10 bases, with 15 bases between them. The CDR3 here is CSARRDRRPSPLHF. The CDR3 DNA is TGCAGTGCTAGACGAGACAGAAGGCCCTCACCCCTCCACTTT.

This clonotype ranks as medium-sized. This beta chain is off target for a library built for alpha chains, so its abundance means little. The V gene is TRBV20-1, the J gene TRBJ1-4; the match to TRBD1 covers 9 bases. This CDR3 has 14 amino acids. Germline V CDR1 and CDR2: DFQATT, SNEGSKA (reference sequence). The V segment lost 6 bases and the J segment 6 bases; nucleotides outside the gene matches: 8. CDR3 coding DNA: TGCAGTGCCGAGACAGGGGGTGCGGATGAAAAACTGTTTTTT. Translated: CSAETGGADEKLFF.

This clonotype turned up a few times. This beta chain is a stray sequence in a library constructed for alpha chains; its clone size is not meaningful. This chain connects TRBV6-2 or TRBV6-3 to TRBJ2-3, with D possibly called TRBD1 or TRBD2 (6 bases each). This CDR3 contains 14 residues. Trimming pared 6 bases from V and 4 bases from J, leaving 14 bases between. CDR1 is MNHEY, CDR2 SVGEGT, per germline. CDR3 nucleotides: TGTGCCAGCAGCCCCGCCGGGGGCGCAGATACGCAGTATTTT. Translating gives CASSPAGGADTQYF.

This clonotype was detected only a few times. This beta chain turned up in a library designed for alpha chains; as an off-target read, its abundance says little. The chain couples TRBV20-1 to TRBJ2-5, with 11 nucleotides matching TRBD2. CDR3 length: 14 amino acids. Germline V CDR1 and CDR2: DFQATT, SNEGSKA (reference sequence). The trim removed 3 bases at V and 5 bases at J, leaving 5 bases unmatched. This CDR3 reads CSARIAGGPETQYF. The CDR3 DNA is TGCAGTGCTAGGATAGCGGGGGGGCCGGAGACCCAGTACTTC.

This clonotype was detected many times. This beta chain is a stray read from a library made for alpha chains; its abundance is not meaningful. This chain uses TRBV12-5 with TRBJ2-5; D is ambiguous. The V and J ends lost 0 bases and 5 bases respectively, with 7 bases between them. Germline CDR1 is LGHNT and CDR2 is FRNRAP. The CDR3 extends over 13 amino acids. The CDR3 here is CASGLVTEETQYF. CDR3 sequence (DNA): TGTGCTAGTGGTTTGGTAACGGAGGAGACCCAGTACTTC.

This clonotype was recorded at least ten times. This beta chain slipped into a library made for alpha chains as a stray read, so its size is not meaningful. V is TRBV25-1 and J is TRBJ2-7; D is ambiguous. V was clipped by 0 bases and J by 3 bases, with 24 bases between them. The germline V gene has CDR1 MGHDK and CDR2 SYGVNS. There are 19 residues in the CDR3. CDR3 DNA: TGTGCCAGCAGTGAATATAATGTGGGATTCCGAGCTCCGTACTACGAGCAGTACTTC. Its translation is CASSEYNVGFRAPYYEQYF.

This clonotype has a count of ten or more. This beta chain is a stray sequence in a library constructed for alpha chains; its clone size is not meaningful. The chain has TRBV6-2 or TRBV6-3 and TRBJ1-1, with D possibly TRBD1 on 5 matching bases. In germline, CDR1 is MNHEY, CDR2 SVGEGT. There are 14 residues in the CDR3. V lost 2 bases and J lost 3, with 10 bases in between. As DNA, the CDR3 is TGTGCCAGCAGTTACACCATGGGGGACACTGAAGCTTTCTTT. Its protein is CASSYTMGDTEAFF.

At least ten counts were recorded for this clonotype. Being off target in a library aimed at alpha chains, this beta chain has a size of little meaning. This rearrangement joins TRBV28 to TRBJ2-5; D may be TRBD2 (6 bases). The CDR3 has 14 residues. Germline lookup yields CDR1 MDHEN and CDR2 SYDVKM. The V end lost 4 bases, the J end lost 2 bases, and 11 bases lay between the germline ends. The CDR3 protein is CASSSSAVQETQYF. CDR3 coding DNA: TGTGCCAGCAGTTCTAGCGCGGTACAAGAGACCCAGTACTTC.

This clonotype was recorded many times. This beta chain is an unintended read in a library built for alpha chains; its size means little. V usage is TRBV29-1 and J usage is TRBJ1-5, with D unclear. In germline, CDR1 is SQVTM, CDR2 ANQGSEA. The ends were cut back, 5 bases at V and 0 bases at J, with 8 bases in the middle. There are 13 residues in the CDR3. Here the CDR3 reads CSVLTSSNQPQHF. The CDR3 coding sequence is TGCAGCGTTTTGACCAGTAGCAATCAGCCCCAGCATTTT. Complete variable domain (other parts from reference TRBV29-1 and TRBJ1-5): SAVISQKPSRDICQRGTSLTIQCQVDSQVTMMFWYRQQPGQSLTLIATANQGSEATYESGFVIDKFPISRPNLTFSTLTVSNMSPEDSSIYLCSVLTSSNQPQHFGDGTRLSIL.

This clonotype was observed at least ten times. For a library built for alpha chains, this beta chain is a stray read; little rests on its size. V and J are TRBV7-6 and TRBJ2-1, with D perhaps matching TRBD2 (6 bases). The CDR3 contains 12 residues. From germline, CDR1 is SGHVS and CDR2 FNYEAQ. With 6 bases removed from V and 12 bases from J, the gap between germline ends came to 15 bases. CDR3 residues: CASRSAQGGQFF. Written as DNA, the CDR3 is TGTGCCAGCAGAAGCGCCCAGGGAGGGCAGTTCTTC. The complete variable domain, with remaining parts taken from reference TRBV7-6 and TRBJ2-1, reads GAGVSQSPRYKVTKRGQDVALRCDPISGHVSLYWYRQALGQGPEFLTYFNYEAQQDKSGLPNDRFSAERPEGSISTLTIQRTEQRDSAMYRCASRSAQGGQFFGPGTRLTVL.

This clonotype was seen at least ten times. Little can be read into the size of this beta chain, an off-target read in a library designed for alpha chains. The chain is built from TRBV7-3 and TRBJ1-4; D gene unclear. CDR3 length: 14 residues. The V gene lost 2 bases and the J gene lost 7 bases, with 11 bases spanning the gap. The germline gives CDR1 SGHTA, CDR2 FQGTGA. The CDR3, as DNA: TGTGCCAGCAGCTTAGGCCAAGCCGGTGAAAAACTGTTTTTT. Protein: CASSLGQAGEKLFF.

This clonotype was observed at least ten times. This beta chain appears as a stray read in a library generated for alpha chains; its size is not informative. V is TRBV3-1 and J is TRBJ2-5; 9 bases match TRBD2. The germline gives CDR1 LGHDT, CDR2 YNNKEL (reference sequence). V was clipped by 2 bases and J by 7 bases; unmatched bases: 11. This CDR3 has 16 residues. CDR3 in DNA: TGTGCCAGCAGCCAATCTGCTAGCGGGGTCACGGGGACCCAGTACTTC. It encodes CASSQSASGVTGTQYF.

This clonotype showed up many times. The library was built for alpha chains, so this beta chain is an off-target read and its size means little. This rearrangement joins TRBV11-1 to TRBJ2-1; possibly TRBD2 for D (5 bases). CDR3 length: 16 residues. Germline CDR1 reads SGHAT; CDR2 reads FQDESV (reference sequence). Trimming took off 6 bases at V and 7 bases at J, with 22 bases between the two ends. CDR3 region: CASSVGVTGIGNEQFF. CDR3 DNA: TGTGCCAGCAGTGTCGGTGTTACGGGAATAGGGAATGAGCAGTTCTTC.

On this clonotype itself: A single base separates this from a much larger clone, so it may be a read error. Lacking the conserved final phenylalanine or tryptophan, this CDR3 likely reflects a read error. The library was designed around alpha chains, so this beta chain is a stray read whose abundance carries little weight. This rearrangement joins TRBV6-2 or TRBV6-3 to TRBJ2-5; D is unclear. The CDR3 contains 12 residues. Deletions cut 4 bases from V and 1 base from J, with 4 bases between. CDR1 and CDR2 from the germline V gene are MNHEY and SVGEGT. The CDR3 sequence: CASSSSQETQYY. In DNA form, the CDR3 reads TGTGCCAGCAGTTCCAGCCAAGAGACCCAGTACTAC.

Of note for this clonotype: The library was prepared for alpha chains; this beta chain is a stray read, so its frequency means little. This rearrangement joins TRBV5-4 to TRBJ2-2; no firm D call. Germline lookup yields CDR1 SGHNT and CDR2 YYREEE (reference sequence). Between the trimmed V and J ends, which lost 2 bases and 3 bases, there was a span of 8 bases. The CDR3 loop spans 14 amino acids. DNA of the CDR3: TGTGCCAGCAGCTTCGGTCAGGACACCGGGGAGCTGTTTTTT. It specifies CASSFGQDTGELFF.

This clonotype was picked up many times. The library was prepared for alpha chains; this beta chain is a stray read, so its frequency means little. This rearrangement joins TRBV28 to TRBJ2-7; tentative D call: TRBD1 (5 bases). The CDR3 has 13 amino acids. In germline, CDR1 is MDHEN, CDR2 SYDVKM. V gave up 6 bases and J gave up 0 bases, with 9 bases separating them. The CDR3 sequence: CASSIDSSYEQYF. DNA of the CDR3: TGTGCCAGCAGCATCGACAGCTCCTACGAGCAGTACTTC.

As to this clonotype: This beta chain is an unintended read in a library built for alpha chains; its size means little. V is TRBV10-3 and J is TRBJ1-1, with a possible D match to TRBD1 (5 bases). The V end lost 10 bases, the J end lost 0 bases, and 21 bases lay between the germline ends. This CDR3 is 16 amino acids long. The germline gives CDR1 ENHRY, CDR2 SYGVKD. The CDR3 protein is CATLYSSQVMNTEAFF. CDR3 DNA sequence: TGTGCCACCTTGTACTCATCACAGGTAATGAACACTGAAGCTTTCTTT.

This clonotype was found many times. Because the library targeted alpha chains, this beta chain is an off-target read whose size means little. The chain links TRBV20-1 to TRBJ1-1, with D tentatively TRBD1 (5 bases). V shed 0 bases and J shed 3 bases, with 14 bases lying between them. In germline, CDR1 is DFQATT, CDR2 SNEGSKA (reference sequence). This CDR3 region has 15 residues. The CDR3 spells CSARDTFQGYTEAFF. The CDR3 nucleotides read TGCAGTGCTAGAGACACCTTTCAGGGATACACTGAAGCTTTCTTT.

This clonotype appeared a few times. Found in a library prepared for alpha chains, this beta chain is an off-target read, and its abundance has little meaning. The CDR3 DNA sequence: TGTGCCGTAAACAAGGACCCCGGGGCCAACGTCCTGACTTTC. Encoded protein: CAVNKDPGANVLTF. The rearrangement links TRBV7-3 to TRBJ2-6, with unresolved D. Trimming stripped 11 bases from V and 4 bases from J, with 15 bases between. Germline values: CDR1 SGHTA, CDR2 FQGTGA. The CDR3 covers 14 residues.

Many counts were recorded for this clonotype. Within a library made for alpha chains, this beta chain is off target, and its count is uninformative. The chain employs TRBV2 and TRBJ2-2, with D perhaps being TRBD1 or TRBD2 (6 bases each). Germline values: CDR1 SNHLY, CDR2 FYNNEI. The CDR3 sequence is 14 residues long. V dropped 3 bases and J dropped 5 bases, with 10 bases sitting between them. In DNA, the CDR3 is TGTGCCAGCAGTGATGGAGGGGGAACCGGGGAGCTGTTTTTT. Protein product: CASSDGGGTGELFF.

This clonotype is deemed medium-sized (0.01 to 0.1%). This beta chain is a stray read from a library made for alpha chains; its abundance is not meaningful. The rearrangement uses TRBV28 and TRBJ2-5, with a possible D match to TRBD2 (7 bases). CDR1 and CDR2 from the germline V gene are MDHEN and SYDVKM. The CDR3 length is 18 residues. The germline V and J ends were trimmed by 2 bases and 4 bases, with 23 bases remaining between them. The DNA for the CDR3 is TGTGCCAGCAGTTTACTCAAGACTATGGGAGGGGGGCGAGAGACCCAGTACTTC. Translated: CASSLLKTMGGGRETQYF.

This clonotype rates as medium-sized. This beta chain turned up in a library designed for alpha chains; as an off-target read, its abundance says little. The chain has TRBV5-1 and TRBJ1-3; no firm D call. Deletions cut 4 bases from V and 0 bases from J, with 11 bases between. This CDR3 spans 15 amino acids. Germline V gene lookup returns CDR1 SGHRS and CDR2 YFSETQ. CDR3 in amino acids: CASSREGLSGNTIYF. CDR3 in DNA: TGCGCCAGCAGCCGAGAGGGCCTCTCTGGAAACACCATATATTTT.

This clonotype has at least ten counts. Because this beta chain is a stray read in a library intended to capture alpha chains, its abundance should not be given much weight. The chain carries TRBV9 and TRBJ1-3; D remains unclear. V lost 0 bases, J lost 1 base, and 8 bases lay in between. Germline V gene sequence: CDR1 SGDLS, CDR2 YYNGEE. The CDR3 is 15 amino acids. The CDR3 region is CASSVEGDSGNTIYF. In DNA form, the CDR3 reads TGTGCCAGCAGCGTAGAAGGTGATTCTGGAAACACCATATATTTT.